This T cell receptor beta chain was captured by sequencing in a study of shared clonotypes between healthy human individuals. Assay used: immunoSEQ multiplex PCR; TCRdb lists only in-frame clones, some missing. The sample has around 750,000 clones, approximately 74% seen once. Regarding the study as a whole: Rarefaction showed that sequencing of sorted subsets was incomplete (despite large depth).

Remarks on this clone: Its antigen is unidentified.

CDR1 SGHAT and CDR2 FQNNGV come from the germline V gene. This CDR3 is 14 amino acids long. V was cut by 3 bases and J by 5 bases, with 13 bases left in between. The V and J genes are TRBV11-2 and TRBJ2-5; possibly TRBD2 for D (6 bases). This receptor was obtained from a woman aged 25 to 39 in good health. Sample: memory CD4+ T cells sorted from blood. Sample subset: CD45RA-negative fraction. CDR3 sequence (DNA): TGTGCCAGCAGCTTTTGGGGGGTCAAGGAGACCCAGTACTTC. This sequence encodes CASSFWGVKETQYF.